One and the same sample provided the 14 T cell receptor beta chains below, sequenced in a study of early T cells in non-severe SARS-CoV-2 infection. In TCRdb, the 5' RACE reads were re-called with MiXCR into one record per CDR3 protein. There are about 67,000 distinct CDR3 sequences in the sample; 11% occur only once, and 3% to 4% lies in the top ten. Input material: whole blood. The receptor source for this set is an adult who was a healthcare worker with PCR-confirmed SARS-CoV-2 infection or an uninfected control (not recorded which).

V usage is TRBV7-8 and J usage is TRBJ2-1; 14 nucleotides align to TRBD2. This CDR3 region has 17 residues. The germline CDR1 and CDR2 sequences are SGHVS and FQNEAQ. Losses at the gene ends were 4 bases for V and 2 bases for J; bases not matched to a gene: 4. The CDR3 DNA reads TGTGCCAGCAGCTCCGGGGGACTAGCGGGAGCCTACAATGAGCAGTTCTTC. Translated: CASSSGGLAGAYNEQFF.

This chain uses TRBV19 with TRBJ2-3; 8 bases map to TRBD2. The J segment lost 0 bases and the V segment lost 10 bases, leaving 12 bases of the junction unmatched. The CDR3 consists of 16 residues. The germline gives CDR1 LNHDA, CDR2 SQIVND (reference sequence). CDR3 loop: CATKKGGRTSTDTQYF. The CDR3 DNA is TGTGCCACTAAGAAGGGCGGGAGGACTAGCACAGATACGCAGTATTTT.

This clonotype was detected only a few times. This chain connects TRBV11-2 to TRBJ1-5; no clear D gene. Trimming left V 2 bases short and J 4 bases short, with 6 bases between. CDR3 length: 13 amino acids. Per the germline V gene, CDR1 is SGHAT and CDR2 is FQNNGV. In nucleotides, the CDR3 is TGTGCCAGCAGCTTAAACCAAAATCAGCCCCAGCATTTT. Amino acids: CASSLNQNQPQHF.

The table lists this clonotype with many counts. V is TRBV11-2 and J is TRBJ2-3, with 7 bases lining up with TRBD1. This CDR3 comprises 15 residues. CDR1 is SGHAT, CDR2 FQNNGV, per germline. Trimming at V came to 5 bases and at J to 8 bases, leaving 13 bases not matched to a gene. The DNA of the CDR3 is TGTGCCAGCAGCACGCCCTCTACAGGGGTTGGTACGCAGTATTTT. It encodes CASSTPSTGVGTQYF.

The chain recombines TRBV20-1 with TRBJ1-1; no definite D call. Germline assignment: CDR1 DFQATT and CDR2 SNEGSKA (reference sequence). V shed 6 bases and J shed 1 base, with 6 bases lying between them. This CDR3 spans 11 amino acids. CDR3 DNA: TGCAGTGCCCCCGAGAACACTGAAGCTTTCTTT. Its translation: CSAPENTEAFF.

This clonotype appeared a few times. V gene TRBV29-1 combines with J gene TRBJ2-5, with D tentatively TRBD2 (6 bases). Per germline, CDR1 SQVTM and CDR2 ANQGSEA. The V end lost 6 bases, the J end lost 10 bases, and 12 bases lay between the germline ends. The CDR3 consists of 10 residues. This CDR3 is CSVAREDQYF. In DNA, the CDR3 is TGCAGCGTCGCTAGGGAGGACCAGTACTTC.

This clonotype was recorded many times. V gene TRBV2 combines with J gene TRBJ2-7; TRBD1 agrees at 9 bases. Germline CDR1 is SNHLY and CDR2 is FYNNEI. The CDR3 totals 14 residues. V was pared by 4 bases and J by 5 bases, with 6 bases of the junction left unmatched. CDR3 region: CASSVRQGVNEQYF. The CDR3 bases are TGTGCCAGCAGTGTAAGACAGGGGGTCAACGAGCAGTACTTC. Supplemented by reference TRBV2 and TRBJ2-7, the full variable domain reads EPEVTQTPSHQVTQMGQEVILRCVPISNHLYFYWYRQILGQKVEFLVSFYNNEISEKSEIFDDQFSVERPDGSNFTLKIRSTKLEDSAMYFCASSVRQGVNEQYFGPGTRLTVT.

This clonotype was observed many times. Here the CDR3 reads CASSLARRGGPYEQYF. DNA for the CDR3: TGTGCCAGCAGCTTAGCGCGGCGGGGCGGCCCCTACGAGCAGTACTTC. This chain connects TRBV7-8 to TRBJ2-7, with D perhaps matching TRBD2 (6 bases). The germline V gene encodes CDR1 SGHVS and CDR2 FQNEAQ. The ends were cut back, 0 bases at V and 2 bases at J, with 14 bases in the middle. The CDR3 contains 16 residues.

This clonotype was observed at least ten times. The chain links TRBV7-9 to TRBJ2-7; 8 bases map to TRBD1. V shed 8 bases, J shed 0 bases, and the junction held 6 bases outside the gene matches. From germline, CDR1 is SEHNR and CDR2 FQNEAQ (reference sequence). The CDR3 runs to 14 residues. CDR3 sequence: CASSGTGASYEQYF. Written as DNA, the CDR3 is TGTGCCAGCTCAGGGACAGGAGCCTCCTACGAGCAGTACTTC. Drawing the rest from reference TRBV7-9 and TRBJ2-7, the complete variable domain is DTGVSQNPRHKITKRGQNVTFRCDPISEHNRLYWYRQTLGQGPEFLTYFQNEAQLEKSRLLSDRFSAERPKGSFSTLEIQRTEQGDSAMYLCASSGTGASYEQYFGPGTRLTVT.

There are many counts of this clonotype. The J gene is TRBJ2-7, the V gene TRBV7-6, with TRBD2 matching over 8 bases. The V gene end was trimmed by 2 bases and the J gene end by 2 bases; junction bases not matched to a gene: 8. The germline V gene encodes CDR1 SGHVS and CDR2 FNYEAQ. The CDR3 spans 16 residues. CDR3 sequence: CASSLSEASGPYEQYF. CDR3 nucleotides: TGTGCCAGCAGCTTAAGTGAGGCTAGCGGGCCCTACGAGCAGTACTTC.

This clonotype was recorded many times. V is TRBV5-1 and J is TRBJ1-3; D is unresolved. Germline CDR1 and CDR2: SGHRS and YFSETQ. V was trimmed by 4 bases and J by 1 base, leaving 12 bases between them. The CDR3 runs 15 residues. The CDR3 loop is CASSREAASGNTIYF. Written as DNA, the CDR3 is TGCGCCAGCAGCCGCGAGGCAGCTTCTGGAAACACCATATATTTT.

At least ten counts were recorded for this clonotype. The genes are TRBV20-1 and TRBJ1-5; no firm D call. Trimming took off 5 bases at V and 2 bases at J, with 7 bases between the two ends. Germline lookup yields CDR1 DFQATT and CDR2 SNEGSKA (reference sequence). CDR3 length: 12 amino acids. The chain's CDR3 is CSASMGNQPQHF. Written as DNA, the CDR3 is TGCAGTGCTTCGATGGGCAATCAGCCCCAGCATTTT.

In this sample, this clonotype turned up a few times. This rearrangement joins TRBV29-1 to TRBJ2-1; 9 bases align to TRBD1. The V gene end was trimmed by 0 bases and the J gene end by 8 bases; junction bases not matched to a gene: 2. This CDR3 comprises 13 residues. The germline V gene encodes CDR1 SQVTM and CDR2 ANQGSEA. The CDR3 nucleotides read TGCAGCGTTGAAGATCGACAGGGGGATGAGCAGTTCTTC. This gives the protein CSVEDRQGDEQFF.

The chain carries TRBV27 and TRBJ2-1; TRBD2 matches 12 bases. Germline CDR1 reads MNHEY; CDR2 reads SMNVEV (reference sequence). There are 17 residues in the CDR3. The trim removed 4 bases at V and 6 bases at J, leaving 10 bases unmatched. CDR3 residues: CASSSYGLAGNLNEQFF. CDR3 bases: TGTGCCAGCAGTTCCTACGGACTAGCGGGAAATCTCAATGAGCAGTTCTTC.